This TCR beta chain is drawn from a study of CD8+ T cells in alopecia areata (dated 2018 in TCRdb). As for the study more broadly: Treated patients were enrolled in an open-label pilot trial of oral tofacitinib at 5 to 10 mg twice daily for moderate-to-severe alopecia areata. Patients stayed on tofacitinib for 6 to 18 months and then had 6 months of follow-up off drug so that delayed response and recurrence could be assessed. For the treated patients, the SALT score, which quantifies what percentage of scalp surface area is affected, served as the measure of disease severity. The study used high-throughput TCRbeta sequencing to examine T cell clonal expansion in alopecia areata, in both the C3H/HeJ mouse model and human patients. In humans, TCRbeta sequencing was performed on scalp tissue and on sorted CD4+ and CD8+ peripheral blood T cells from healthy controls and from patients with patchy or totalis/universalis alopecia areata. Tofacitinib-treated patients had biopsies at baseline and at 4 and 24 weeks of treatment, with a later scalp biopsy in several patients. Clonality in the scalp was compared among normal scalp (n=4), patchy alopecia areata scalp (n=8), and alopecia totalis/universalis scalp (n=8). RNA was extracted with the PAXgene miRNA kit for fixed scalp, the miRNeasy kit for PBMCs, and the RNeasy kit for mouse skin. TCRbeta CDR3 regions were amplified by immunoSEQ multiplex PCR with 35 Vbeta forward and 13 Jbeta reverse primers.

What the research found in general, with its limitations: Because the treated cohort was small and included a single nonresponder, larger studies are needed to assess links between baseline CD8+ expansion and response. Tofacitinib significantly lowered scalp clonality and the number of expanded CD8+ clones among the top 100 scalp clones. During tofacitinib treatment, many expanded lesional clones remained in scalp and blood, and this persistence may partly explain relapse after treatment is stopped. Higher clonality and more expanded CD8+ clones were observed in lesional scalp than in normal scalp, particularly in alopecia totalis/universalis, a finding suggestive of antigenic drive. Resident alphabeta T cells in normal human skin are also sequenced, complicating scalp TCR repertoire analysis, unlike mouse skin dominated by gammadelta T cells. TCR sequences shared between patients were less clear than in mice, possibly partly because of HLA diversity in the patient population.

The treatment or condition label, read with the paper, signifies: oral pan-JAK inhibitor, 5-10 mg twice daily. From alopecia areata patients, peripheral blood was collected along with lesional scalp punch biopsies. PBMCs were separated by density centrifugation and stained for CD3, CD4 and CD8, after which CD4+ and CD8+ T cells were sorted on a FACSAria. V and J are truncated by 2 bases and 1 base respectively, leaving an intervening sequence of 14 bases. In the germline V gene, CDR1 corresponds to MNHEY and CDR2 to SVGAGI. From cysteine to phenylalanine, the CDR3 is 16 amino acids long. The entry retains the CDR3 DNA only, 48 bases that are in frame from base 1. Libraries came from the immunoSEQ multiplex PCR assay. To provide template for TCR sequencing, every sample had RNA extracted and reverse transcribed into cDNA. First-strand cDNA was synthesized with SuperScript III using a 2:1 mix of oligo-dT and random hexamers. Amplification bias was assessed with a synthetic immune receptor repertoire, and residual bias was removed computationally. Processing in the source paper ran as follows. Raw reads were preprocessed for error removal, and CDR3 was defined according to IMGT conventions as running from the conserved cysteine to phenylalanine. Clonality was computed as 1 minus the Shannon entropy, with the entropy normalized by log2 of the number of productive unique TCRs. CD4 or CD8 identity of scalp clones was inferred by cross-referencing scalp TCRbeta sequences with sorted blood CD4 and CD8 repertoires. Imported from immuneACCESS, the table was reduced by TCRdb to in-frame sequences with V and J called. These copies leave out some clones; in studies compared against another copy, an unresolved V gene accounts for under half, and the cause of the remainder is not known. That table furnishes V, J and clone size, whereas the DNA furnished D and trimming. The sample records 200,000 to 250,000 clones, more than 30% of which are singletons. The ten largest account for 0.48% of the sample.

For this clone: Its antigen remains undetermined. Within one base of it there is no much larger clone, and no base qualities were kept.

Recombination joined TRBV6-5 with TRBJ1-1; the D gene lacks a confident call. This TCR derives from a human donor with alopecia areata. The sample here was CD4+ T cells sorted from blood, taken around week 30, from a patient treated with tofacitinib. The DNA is TGTGCCAGCAGTTACGGGTTACTAGCGCAGAACACTGAAGCTTTCTTT. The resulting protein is CASSYGLLAQNTEAFF.